This T cell receptor (beta chain) was recovered during a study of blood T cell repertoires in COVID-19. The wider study: COVID-19 samples, acute and convalescent, were from the United States, Italy and Spain. T cells, B-cell-depleted T cells, or PBMCs supplied cDNA or gDNA.

Original analysis: Reference gene primer amplification gave nucleated cell count estimates. TCRdb's copy holds only in-frame clones and misses some; the assay was immunoSEQ multiplex PCR. D and trimming come from the DNA, and the V and J calls and clone size come from that table. The sample consists of approximately 82,000 clones, about four fifths of them appearing once. The germline gives CDR1 MNHNY, CDR2 SVGAGI (reference sequence). Trimming took 0 bases from V and 4 from J, leaving 6 bases between them. The CDR3 loop spans 13 amino acids. This clone appeared a single time. The sequence came from a man aged 45 to 65 with active or convalescent COVID-19. The V call is TRBV6-6, the J call TRBJ2-5, with D uncertain. The sequenced sample consisted of peripheral blood. CDR3 residues: CASSYSIRETQYF. The DNA of the CDR3 is TGTGCCAGCAGTTACTCGATTAGAGAGACCCAGTACTTC.